This T cell receptor beta chain was identified in a study of T-cell memory formation after mild COVID-19. Study-wide findings and caveats: Cross-reactive memory appears to have joined, as suggested by some responding clones showing up in pre-infection memory. Contracting clones from day 15 to 85 had balanced CD4/CD8; later expanders favoured CD4+. Second-wave clones peaking on day 37 lacked confirmed SARS-CoV-2 specificity.

Looked up from germline, CDR1 is GTSNPN and CDR2 is SVGIG (reference sequence). V lost 3 bases to trimming and J lost 1 base; unmatched junction nucleotides: 8. The CDR3 totals 15 residues. Regarding this clonotype: Its specificity is unknown.

The 5'RACE method, run with constant-segment primers, produced TCR alpha and TCR beta cDNA libraries (carrying sample barcodes and UMIs). TCRdb re-called the 5' RACE reads through MiXCR, storing one row per CDR3 protein. Found here are hundreds of thousands of distinct CDR3 sequences, roughly 25% of them singletons; the top ten hold around 13%. V and J are TRBV30 and TRBJ1-1; 7 positions agree with TRBD1. The sequenced sample was PBMCs or a T cell subset sorted from them (not recorded which). This TCR was sampled from an adult woman who had mild COVID-19 (a few samples of this study predate the infection). Cell type and time point are not known. The CDR3 nucleotides are TGTGCCTGGAGGCAATCGGGACAGACGAACACTGAAGCTTTCTTT. This encodes CAWRQSGQTNTEAFF. Full variable domain (missing parts from reference TRBV30 and TRBJ1-1): SQTIHQWPATLVQPVGSPLSLECTVEGTSNPNLYWYRQAAGRGLQLLFYSVGIGQISSEVPQNLSASRPQDRQFILSSKKLLLSDSGFYLCAWRQSGQTNTEAFFGQGTRLTVV.